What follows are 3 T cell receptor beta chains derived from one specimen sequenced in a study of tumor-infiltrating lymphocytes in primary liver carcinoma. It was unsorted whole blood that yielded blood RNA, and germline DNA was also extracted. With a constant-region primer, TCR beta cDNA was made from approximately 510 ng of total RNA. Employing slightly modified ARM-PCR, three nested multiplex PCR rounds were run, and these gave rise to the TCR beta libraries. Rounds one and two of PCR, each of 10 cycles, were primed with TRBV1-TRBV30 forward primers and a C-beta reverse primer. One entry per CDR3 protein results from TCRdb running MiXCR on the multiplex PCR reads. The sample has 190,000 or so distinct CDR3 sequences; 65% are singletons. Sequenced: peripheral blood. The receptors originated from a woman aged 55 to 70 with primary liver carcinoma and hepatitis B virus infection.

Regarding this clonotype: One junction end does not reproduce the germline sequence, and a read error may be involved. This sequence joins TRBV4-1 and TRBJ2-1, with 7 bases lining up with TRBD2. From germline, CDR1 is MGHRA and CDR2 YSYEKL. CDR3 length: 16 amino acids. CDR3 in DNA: TGCGCCAGCAGTCAAGATGTAGGGCGGGAGTCCGTTGAACAGTTCTTC. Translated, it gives CASSQDVGRESVEQFF.

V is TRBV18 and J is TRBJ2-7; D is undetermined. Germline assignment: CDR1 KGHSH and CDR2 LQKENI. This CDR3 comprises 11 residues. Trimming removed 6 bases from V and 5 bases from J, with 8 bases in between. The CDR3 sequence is CASSFDHEQYF. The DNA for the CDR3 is TGTGCCAGCTCGTTCGACCACGAGCAGTACTTC.

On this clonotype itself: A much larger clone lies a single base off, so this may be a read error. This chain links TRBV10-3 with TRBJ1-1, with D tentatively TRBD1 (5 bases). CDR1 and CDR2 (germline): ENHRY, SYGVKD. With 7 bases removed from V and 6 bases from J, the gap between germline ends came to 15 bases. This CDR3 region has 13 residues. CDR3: CAITETGGAEAFF. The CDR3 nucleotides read TGTGCCATCACCGAAACGGGGGGGGCTGAAGCTTTCTTT.